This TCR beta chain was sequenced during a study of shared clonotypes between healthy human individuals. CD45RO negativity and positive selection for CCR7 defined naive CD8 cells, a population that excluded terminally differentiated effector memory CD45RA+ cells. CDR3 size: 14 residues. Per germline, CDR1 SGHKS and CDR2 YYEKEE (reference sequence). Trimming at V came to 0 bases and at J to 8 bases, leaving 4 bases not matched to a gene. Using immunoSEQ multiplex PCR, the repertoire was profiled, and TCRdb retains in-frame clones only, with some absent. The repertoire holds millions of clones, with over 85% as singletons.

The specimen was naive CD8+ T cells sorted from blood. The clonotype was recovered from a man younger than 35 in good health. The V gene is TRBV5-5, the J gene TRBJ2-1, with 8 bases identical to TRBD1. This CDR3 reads CASSLEGQGDEQFF. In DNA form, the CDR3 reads TGTGCCAGCAGCTTGGAAGGACAGGGTGATGAGCAGTTCTTC.